The clone carrying this T cell receptor beta chain was seen a handful of times. The antigen is not known. Within the sample, other DNA sequences also encode this same CDR3. The data originate from a study of beta chain features in type 1 diabetes. Study-level information: Examination covered over 85,000,000 sorted cells spanning all samples. Findings and caveats of the study: All four CD4+ subsets of Type 1 diabetes patients contained TCRB CDR3s that were moderately but significantly shorter. Naive, central memory and regulatory TCRB repertoires appeared more similar among patients than healthy donors.

The CDR3 length is 13 residues. CDR1 is PRHDT, CDR2 FYEKMQ, per germline (reference sequence). Trimming cost V 3 bases and J 0 bases, with 4 bases left between them. Expressed TCRB transcripts got sequenced, as all isolated RNA was reverse transcribed. TCRdb keeps only in-frame clones here, not all; method: immunoSEQ multiplex PCR. This table has under 850,000 clones, roughly 12% appearing once. Every donor had blood drawn once into heparin, roughly 100 mL on average. The sample consisted of naive CD4+ T cells from blood. The receptor was derived from a man younger than 35 with type 1 diabetes. The genes are TRBV13 and TRBJ2-3; D remains ambiguous. The CDR3 here is CASSFRSTDTQYF. CDR3 nucleotides: TGTGCCAGCAGCTTTCGAAGCACAGATACGCAGTATTTT.